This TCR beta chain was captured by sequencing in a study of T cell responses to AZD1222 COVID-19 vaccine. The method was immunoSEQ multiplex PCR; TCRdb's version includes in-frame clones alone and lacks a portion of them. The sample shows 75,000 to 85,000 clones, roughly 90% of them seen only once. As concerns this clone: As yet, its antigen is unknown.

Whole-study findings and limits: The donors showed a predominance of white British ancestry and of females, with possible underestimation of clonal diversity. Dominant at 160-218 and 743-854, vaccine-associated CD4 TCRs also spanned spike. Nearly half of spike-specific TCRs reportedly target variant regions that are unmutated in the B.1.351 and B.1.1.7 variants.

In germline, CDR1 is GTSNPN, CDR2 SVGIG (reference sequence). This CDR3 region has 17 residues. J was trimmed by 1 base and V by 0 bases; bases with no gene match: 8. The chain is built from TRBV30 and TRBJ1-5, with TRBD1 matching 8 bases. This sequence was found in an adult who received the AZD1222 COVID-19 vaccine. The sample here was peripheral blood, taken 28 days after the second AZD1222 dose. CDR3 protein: CAWSVTRTGFSNQPQHF. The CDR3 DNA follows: TGTGCCTGGAGTGTAACCCGGACAGGGTTCAGCAATCAGCCCCAGCATTTT. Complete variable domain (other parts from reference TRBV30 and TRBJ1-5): SQTIHQWPATLVQPVGSPLSLECTVEGTSNPNLYWYRQAAGRGLQLLFYSVGIGQISSEVPQNLSASRPQDRQFILSSKKLLLSDSGFYLCAWSVTRTGFSNQPQHFGDGTRLSIL.